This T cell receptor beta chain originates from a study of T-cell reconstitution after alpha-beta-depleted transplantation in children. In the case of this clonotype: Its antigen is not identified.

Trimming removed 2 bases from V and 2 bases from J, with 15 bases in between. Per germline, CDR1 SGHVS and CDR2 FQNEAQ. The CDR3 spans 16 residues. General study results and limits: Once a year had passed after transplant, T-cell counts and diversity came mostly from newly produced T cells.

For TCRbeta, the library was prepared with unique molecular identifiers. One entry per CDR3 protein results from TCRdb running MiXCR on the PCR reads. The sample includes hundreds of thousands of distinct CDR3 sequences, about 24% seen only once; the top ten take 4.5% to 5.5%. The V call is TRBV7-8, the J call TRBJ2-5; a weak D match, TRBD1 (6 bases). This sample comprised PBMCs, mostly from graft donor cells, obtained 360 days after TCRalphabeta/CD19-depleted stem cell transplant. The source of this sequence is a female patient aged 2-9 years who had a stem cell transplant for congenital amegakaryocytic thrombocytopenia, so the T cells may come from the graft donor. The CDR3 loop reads CASSLPPYDRQETQYF. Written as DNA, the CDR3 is TGTGCCAGCAGCTTACCCCCGTACGACAGGCAAGAGACCCAGTACTTC.